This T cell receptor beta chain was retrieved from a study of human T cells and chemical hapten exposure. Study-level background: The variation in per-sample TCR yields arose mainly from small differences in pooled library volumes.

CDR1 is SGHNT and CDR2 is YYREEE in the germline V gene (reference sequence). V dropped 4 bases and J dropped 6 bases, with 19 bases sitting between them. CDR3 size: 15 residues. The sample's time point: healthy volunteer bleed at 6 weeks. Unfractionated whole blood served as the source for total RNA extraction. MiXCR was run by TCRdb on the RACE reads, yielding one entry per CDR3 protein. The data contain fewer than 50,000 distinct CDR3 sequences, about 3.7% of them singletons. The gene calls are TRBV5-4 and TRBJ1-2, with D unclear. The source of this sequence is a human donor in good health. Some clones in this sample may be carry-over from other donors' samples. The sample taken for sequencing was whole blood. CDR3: CASSPEVAKRDGYTF. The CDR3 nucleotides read TGTGCCAGCAGCCCAGAAGTGGCCAAAAGGGATGGCTACACCTTC.